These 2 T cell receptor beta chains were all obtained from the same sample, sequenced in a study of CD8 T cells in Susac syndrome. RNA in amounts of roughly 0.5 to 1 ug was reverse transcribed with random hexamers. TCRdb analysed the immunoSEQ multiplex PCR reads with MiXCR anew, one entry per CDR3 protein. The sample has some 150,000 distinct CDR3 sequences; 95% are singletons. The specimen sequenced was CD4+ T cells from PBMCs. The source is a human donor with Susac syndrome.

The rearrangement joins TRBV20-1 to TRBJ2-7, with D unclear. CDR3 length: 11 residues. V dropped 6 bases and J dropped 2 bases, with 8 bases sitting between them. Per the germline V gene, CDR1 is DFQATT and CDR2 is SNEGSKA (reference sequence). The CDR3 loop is CSAARTYEQYF. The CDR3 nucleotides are TGCAGTGCAGCCAGGACCTACGAGCAGTACTTC.

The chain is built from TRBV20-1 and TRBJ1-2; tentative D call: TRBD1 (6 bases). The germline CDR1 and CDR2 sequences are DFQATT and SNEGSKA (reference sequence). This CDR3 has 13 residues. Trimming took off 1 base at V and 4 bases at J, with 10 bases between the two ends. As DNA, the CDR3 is TGCAGTGCTAGAGGACAGGTTCCCTATGGCTACACCTTC. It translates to CSARGQVPYGYTF.